The present T cell receptor beta chain was sequenced within a study of T cells in Graves' hyperthyroidism and ophthalmopathy. Patients were excluded for uncontrolled infection, other autoimmune disease, pregnancy or lactation. Study-level points and caveats: Blood also contained most expanded thyroid clonotypes above 0.001. Ophthalmopathy got predicted by the model a median around 6.6 months before its onset. Ophthalmopathy and stable hyperthyroidism were separated by a 13 V-J model.

This clonotype has only one observation. Its target is unknown. Germline CDR1 reads SGHTA; CDR2 reads FQGNSA. The V end was cut by 6 bases, the J end by 3 bases, with 12 bases between. The CDR3 has 14 amino acids. RNA transcripts served as the template for amplifying TCR beta CDR3 regions. Carried out on the TCR CDR3, a first-round RT-PCR used the HTBI primer set. TCRdb recomputed calls from the multiplex PCR reads with MiXCR, one row per CDR3 protein. Of roughly 510,000 distinct CDR3 sequences listed, 35% to 50% are singletons. The sample taken for sequencing was peripheral blood or thyroid tissue (not recorded which). The genes are TRBV7-2 and TRBJ1-5; D is undetermined. The origin of this receptor is an adult woman with Graves' disease, either hyperthyroidism or ophthalmopathy (not recorded which). The CDR3 here is CASSTDLNNQPQHF. CDR3 sequence (DNA): TGTGCCAGCAGTACCGACTTGAACAATCAGCCCCAGCATTTT.